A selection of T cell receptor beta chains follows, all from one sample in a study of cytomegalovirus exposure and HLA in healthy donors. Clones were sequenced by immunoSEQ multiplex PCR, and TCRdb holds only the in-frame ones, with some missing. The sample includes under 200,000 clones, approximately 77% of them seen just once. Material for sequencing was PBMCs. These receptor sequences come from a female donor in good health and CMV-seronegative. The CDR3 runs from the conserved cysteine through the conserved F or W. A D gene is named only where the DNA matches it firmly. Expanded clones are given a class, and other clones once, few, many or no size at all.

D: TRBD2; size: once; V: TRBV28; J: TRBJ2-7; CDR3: CASSTTGGSSYEQYF; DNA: TGTGCCAGCAGTACCACCGGCGGGAGCTCCTACGAGCAGTACTTC
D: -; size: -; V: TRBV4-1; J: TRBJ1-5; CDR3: CASSQDLSILARTVLSEPQHF; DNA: TGCGCCAGCAGCCAAGATCTGAGTATTTTAGCTCGGACAGTCCTCAGCGAGCCCCAGCATTTT
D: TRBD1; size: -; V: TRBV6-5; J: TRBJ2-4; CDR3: CATTETGAGVIQYF; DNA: TGTGCCACGACGGAAACAGGGGCAGGTGTCATTCAGTACTTC
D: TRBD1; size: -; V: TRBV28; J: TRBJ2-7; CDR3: CASSLAGTGVYEQYF; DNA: TGTGCCAGCAGTTTGGCCGGGACAGGGGTCTACGAGCAGTACTTC
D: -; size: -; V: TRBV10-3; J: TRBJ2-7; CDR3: CASSKDGGPVVRHEQYF; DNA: TGTGCCTCCTCCAAGGACGGGGGGCCGGTAGTGAGACACGAGCAGTACTTC
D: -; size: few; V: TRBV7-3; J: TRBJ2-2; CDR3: CASSPSGAGELFF; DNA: TGTGCCAGCAGCCCATCGGGGGCCGGGGAGCTGTTTTTT
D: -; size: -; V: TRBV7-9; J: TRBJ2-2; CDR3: CASSFGGNTGELFF; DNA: TGTGCCAGCAGCTTCGGGGGGAACACCGGGGAGCTGTTTTTT
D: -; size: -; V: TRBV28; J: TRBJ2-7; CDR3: CASSFPSGPSYEQYF; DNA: TGTGCCAGCAGTTTTCCCAGCGGACCCTCCTACGAGCAGTACTTC
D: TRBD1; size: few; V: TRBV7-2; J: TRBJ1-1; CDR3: CASSAGQGTRVTEAFF; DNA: TGTGCCAGCAGCGCGGGACAGGGGACAAGGGTTACTGAAGCTTTCTTT
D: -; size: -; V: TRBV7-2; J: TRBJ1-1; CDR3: CASSLRELGEAFF; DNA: TGTGCCAGCAGCTTGAGGGAATTGGGTGAAGCTTTCTTT
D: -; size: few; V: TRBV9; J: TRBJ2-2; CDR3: CASSAPSNTGELFF; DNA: TGTGCCAGCAGCGCCCCCTCGAACACCGGGGAGCTGTTTTTT
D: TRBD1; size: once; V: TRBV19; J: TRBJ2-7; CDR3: CASSIGGTGSYEQYF; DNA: TGTGCCAGTAGTATTGGGGGGACAGGGTCCTACGAGCAGTACTTC
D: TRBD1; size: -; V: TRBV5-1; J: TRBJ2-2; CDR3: CASSRQGENTGELFF; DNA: TGCGCCAGCAGCCGACAGGGCGAGAACACCGGGGAGCTGTTTTTT
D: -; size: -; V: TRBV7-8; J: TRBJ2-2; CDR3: CASSEQGRGGELFF; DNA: TGTGCCAGCAGCGAGCAGGGAAGGGGCGGGGAGCTGTTTTTT
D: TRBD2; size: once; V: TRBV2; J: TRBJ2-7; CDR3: CASSEGLAGAYEQYF; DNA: TGTGCCAGCAGTGAAGGCCTAGCGGGAGCCTACGAGCAGTACTTC
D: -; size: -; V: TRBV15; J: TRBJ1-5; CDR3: CATSGSLETGAGPQHF; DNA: TGTGCCACCAGCGGAAGCTTAGAGACAGGCGCAGGGCCCCAGCATTTT
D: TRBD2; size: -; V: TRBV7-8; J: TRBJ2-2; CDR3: CASRGLAGDGTGELFF; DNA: TGTGCCAGCAGAGGGTTAGCGGGAGATGGGACCGGGGAGCTGTTTTTT
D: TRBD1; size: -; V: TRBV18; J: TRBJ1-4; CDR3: CASSPPDRGGEKLFF; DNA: TGTGCCAGCTCACCACCTGACAGGGGTGGGGAAAAACTGTTTTTT
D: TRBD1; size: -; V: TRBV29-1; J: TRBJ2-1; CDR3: CSVELTGGRNEQFF; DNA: TGCAGCGTTGAACTCACAGGGGGTAGGAATGAGCAGTTCTTC
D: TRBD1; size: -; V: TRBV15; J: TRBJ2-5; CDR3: CATSRGRDRAKETQYF; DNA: TGTGCCACCAGCAGAGGCCGGGACAGGGCCAAAGAGACCCAGTACTTC
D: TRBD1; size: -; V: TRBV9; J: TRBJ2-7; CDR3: CASSPYTGGEQYF; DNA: TGTGCCAGCAGCCCTTATACAGGGGGCGAGCAGTACTTC
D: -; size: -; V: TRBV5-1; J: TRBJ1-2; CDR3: CASKKGGTVSGYTF; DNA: TGCGCCAGCAAAAAAGGAGGGACGGTGAGTGGCTACACCTTC
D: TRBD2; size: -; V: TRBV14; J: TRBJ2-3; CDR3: CASSPRTSGLSSTDTQYF; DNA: TGTGCCAGCAGCCCCAGGACTAGCGGACTTTCTAGCACAGATACGCAGTATTTT
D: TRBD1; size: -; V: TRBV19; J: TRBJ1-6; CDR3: CASSWDRSLNSPLHF; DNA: TGTGCCAGTAGCTGGGACAGGTCCCTAAATTCACCCCTCCACTTT
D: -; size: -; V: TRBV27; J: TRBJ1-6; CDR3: CASSSGLSSSYNSPLHF; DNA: TGTGCCAGCAGTTCGGGTCTCTCGAGCTCCTATAATTCACCCCTCCACTTT
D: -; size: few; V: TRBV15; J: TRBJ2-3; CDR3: CATSSDHPDRTSTDTQYF; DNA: TGTGCCACCAGCAGTGACCATCCTGACAGGACTAGCACAGATACGCAGTATTTT
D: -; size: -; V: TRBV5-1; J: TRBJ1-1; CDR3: CASSGREERNTEAFF; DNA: TGCGCCAGCAGCGGGCGGGAGGAGAGGAACACTGAAGCTTTCTTT
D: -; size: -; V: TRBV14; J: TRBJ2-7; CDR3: CASSQDFGYEQYF; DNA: TGTGCCAGCAGCCAAGACTTCGGTTACGAGCAGTACTTC
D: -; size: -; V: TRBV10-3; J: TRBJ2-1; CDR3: CATRGVASHNEQFF; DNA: TGTGCCACCCGCGGGGTGGCTAGCCACAATGAGCAGTTCTTC
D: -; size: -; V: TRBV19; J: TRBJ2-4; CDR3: CASSTKGSTDIQYF; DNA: TGTGCCAGTAGTACTAAAGGGAGTACGGACATTCAGTACTTC
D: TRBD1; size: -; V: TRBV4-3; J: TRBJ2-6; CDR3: CASSHDYGDSGSGANVLTF; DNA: TGCGCCAGCAGCCACGATTACGGGGACAGCGGCTCTGGGGCCAACGTCCTGACTTTC
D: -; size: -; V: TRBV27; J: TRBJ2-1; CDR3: CASSLGTRATNEQFF; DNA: TGTGCCAGCAGTTTAGGAACTAGGGCGACTAATGAGCAGTTCTTC
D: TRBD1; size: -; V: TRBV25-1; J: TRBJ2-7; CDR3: CASSARDRAPYEQYF; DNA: TGTGCCAGCAGTGCCCGGGACAGGGCCCCCTACGAGCAGTACTTC
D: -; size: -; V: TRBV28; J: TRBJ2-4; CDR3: CASCLEAKNIQYF; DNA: TGTGCCAGTTGCTTAGAGGCCAAAAACATTCAGTACTTC
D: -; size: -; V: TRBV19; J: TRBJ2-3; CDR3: CASSIVKVEGTDTQYF; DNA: TGTGCCAGTAGTATAGTAAAGGTGGAGGGCACAGATACGCAGTATTTT
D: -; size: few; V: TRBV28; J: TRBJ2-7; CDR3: CASTVLDTKYEQYF; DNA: TGTGCCAGCACCGTGTTAGATACTAAGTACGAGCAGTACTTC
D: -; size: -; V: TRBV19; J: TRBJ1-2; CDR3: CASSKAGVDYGYTF; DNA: TGTGCCAGTAGTAAGGCAGGGGTTGACTATGGCTACACCTTC
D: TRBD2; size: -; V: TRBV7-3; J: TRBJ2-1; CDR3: CASSLGLAGVDEQFF; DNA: TGTGCCAGCAGCTTAGGGCTAGCGGGAGTGGATGAGCAGTTCTTC
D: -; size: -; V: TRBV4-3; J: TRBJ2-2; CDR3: CASSQDPPGVAGELFF; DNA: TGCGCCAGCAGCCAAGATCCCCCGGGGGTGGCCGGGGAGCTGTTTTTT
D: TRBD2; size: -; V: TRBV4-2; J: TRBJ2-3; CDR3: CASSRPTSGTTDTQYF; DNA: TGTGCCAGCAGCCGCCCGACTAGCGGAACCACAGATACGCAGTATTTT
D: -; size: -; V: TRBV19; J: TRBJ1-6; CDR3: CASSVQGELNSPLHF; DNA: TGTGCCAGTAGTGTGCAGGGCGAGCTGAATTCACCCCTCCACTTT
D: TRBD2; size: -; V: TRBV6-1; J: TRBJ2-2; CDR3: CASSGTSGEYTGELFF; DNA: TGTGCCAGCAGTGGGACTAGCGGGGAGTACACCGGGGAGCTGTTTTTT
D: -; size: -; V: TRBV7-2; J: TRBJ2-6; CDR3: CASSPTGPSSGANVLTF; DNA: TGTGCCAGCAGCCCAACAGGGCCCAGCTCTGGGGCCAACGTCCTGACTTTC